The rows below give T cell receptor beta chains drawn from one sample of a study of neoadjuvant anti-PD-1 for oral cavity cancer. Clones were read by immunoSEQ multiplex PCR, and TCRdb kept only the in-frame ones, dropping some. This sample carries around 17,000 clones, 50% to 75% of them seen once, and the ten largest clones take around 2.8%. The source material was PBMCs, sampled before nivolumab (anti-PD-1) treatment. The receptors were gathered from a person aged 35 to 85 with oral cavity squamous cell carcinoma. Each CDR3 is given with its conserved first and last residue.

V	J	CDR3
TRBV10-3	TRBJ2-1	CAISELVEQFF
TRBV11-2	TRBJ2-2	CASSPKPIVGRRTGELFF
TRBV6-1	TRBJ1-5	CASSVTGGDQPQHF
TRBV5-1	TRBJ2-3	CASSLTDTQYF
TRBV11-2	TRBJ1-1	CASSLQGAEAFF
TRBV2	TRBJ1-2	CASSPDSNYGYTF
TRBV27	TRBJ1-5	CASSPRTDQPQHF
TRBV11-2	TRBJ2-7	CASSSHPPASGRRNEQYF
TRBV2	TRBJ1-2	CASSGRTEANYGYTF
TRBV27	TRBJ2-3	CASSRLAGYTDTQYF
TRBV14	TRBJ2-2	CASSQEIRTGELFF
TRBV2	TRBJ2-3	CASMPGQITDTQYF
TRBV10-3	TRBJ1-1	CAISEGRGAEAFF
TRBV7-2	TRBJ1-1	CASSLADRGVNTEAFF
TRBV13	TRBJ2-1	CASSLTSGSGIRQFF
TRBV6-1	TRBJ2-5	CASSARRGTGAFETQYF
TRBV29-1	TRBJ2-7	CSVVFGISFVGEQYF
TRBV2	TRBJ2-2	CASSGSGANTGELFF
TRBV2	TRBJ1-5	CASNRGVGQSQHF
TRBV29-1	TRBJ1-5	CSVETGRDQPQHF
TRBV27	TRBJ1-4	CASSLTPPGAYEKLFF
TRBV9	TRBJ2-1	CASSPRLAGGTNEQFF
TRBV7-8	TRBJ1-4	CASSSVQGELFF
TRBV10-3	TRBJ2-7	CAISDGGGYSYEQYF
TRBV21-1	TRBJ1-2	CASSPPGGDNYGYTF
TRBV6-5	TRBJ1-1	CASSYSDGEAFF
TRBV30	TRBJ2-3	CAWSGLAPSTDTQYF
TRBV6-6	TRBJ2-7	CASTVAGVSYEQYF
TRBV19	TRBJ2-1	CASSTGQGYNEQFF
TRBV30	TRBJ2-5	CAWSTGTNSLQETQYF
TRBV6-5	TRBJ2-2	CASALLGEAGELFF
TRBV27	TRBJ2-7	CASSLFFQGAREQYF
TRBV30	TRBJ1-6	CAWSVGQGASSPLHF
TRBV27	TRBJ1-2	CASVERAGLNYGYTF
TRBV5-4	TRBJ2-1	CASSSEGASGRISNEQFF
TRBV10-1	TRBJ2-2	CASSGGDGVAGELFF
TRBV5-1	TRBJ2-3	CASTKAGLTDTQYF
TRBV29-1	TRBJ1-1	CSVVGFTEAFF
TRBV29-1	TRBJ2-2	CSVAAAGELFF
TRBV9	TRBJ2-3	CASSSGQGRGTDTQYF
TRBV5-1	TRBJ2-6	CASATFGYSGANVLTF
TRBV6-1	TRBJ2-2	CASRGQAGGELFF
TRBV27	TRBJ2-7	CASSHIRDRRSYEQYF
TRBV19	TRBJ1-1	CASREPTGGRPLAAFF
TRBV30	TRBJ1-2	CAWSFKTGIYGYTF
TRBV19	TRBJ1-5	CASTFAQGNQPQHF
TRBV11-2	TRBJ1-1	CASSLVTGGLRTEAFF
TRBV2	TRBJ2-7	CASSEAPGQGYEQYF
TRBV27	TRBJ2-7	CASRGSPYEQYF
TRBV19	TRBJ1-2	CASSMGAGAVYGYTF
TRBV19	TRBJ2-7	CASSTRDGPYEQYF
TRBV10-3	TRBJ1-1	CAISPIGGGTEAFF
TRBV5-1	TRBJ2-1	CASSSSAESRANEQFF